This T cell receptor beta chain was recovered during a study of cytomegalovirus exposure and HLA in healthy donors (dated by TCRdb to 2016 to 2017). In terms of the full investigation: A later analysis indicated that the roughly 130 validation repertoires were generated on the platform also employed for the 700 or so repertoires of the first cohort. The study aimed to test whether signatures of past pathogen exposure could be identified by cataloging public T cell receptors. Along with the roughly 700-subject first cohort, a separate validation cohort of some 130 different subjects was used. To predict cytomegalovirus infection status, the study combined high-throughput TCR immunosequencing, statistical association of individual TCRs with disease status, and machine learning.

The donors belonged to the validation cohort of over a hundred subjects, which was separate from the approximately 610-subject first cohort. The method behind the library was the immunoSEQ multiplex PCR assay. As for how the authors treated the data: A statistical classification framework was developed to diagnose cytomegalovirus status using the catalog of TCR beta chain sequences. TCRdb took this table from immuneACCESS and kept in-frame rearrangements with V and J called. Such tables lack part of the clones; where checked against another copy, unresolved V genes explain under half of the gap, and the rest is unexplained. V, J and clone size reflect that table, while D and trimming were determined from the DNA. The sample yields fewer than 120,000 clones; approximately 90% were counted once. Of the sample, approximately 1.4% falls within the top ten clones. Study-level results and caveats: Most TCR sequences were seen in very few donors, while some public TCRs were found in many individuals. In the study, 150 to 200 TCR beta chains were listed as associated with cytomegalovirus. Subsequent analysis determined that TCRs grouped into clusters in the first cohort also showed a tendency toward co-occurrence across the 130 or so validation repertoires, and about 94% of cluster scores exceeded 0. According to the authors, the approach could potentially be generalized to other disease states and immunological phenotypes. Three of the identified cytomegalovirus-associated TCR beta chains were confirmed in vitro to be specific for cytomegalovirus antigens. The validation cohort had no HLA typing available for a later analysis, so co-occurrence within that cohort was assessed over all 120 or so repertoires. In both the original and validation cohorts, the classifier was reported to diagnose cytomegalovirus status with high specificity and sensitivity.

Counted from cysteine to phenylalanine, this CDR3 has 13 amino acids. The read is trimmed to its CDR3 DNA, 39 bases read in frame from base 1. CDR1 SQVTM and CDR2 ANQGSEA are derived from the germline V gene. A note on this clone: No cognate antigen has been identified for it. One end of the junction varies from germline; a read error may be responsible.

The receptor comes from a woman aged 25 to 39 in good health and CMV-seropositive. The chain is made from TRBV29-1 and TRBJ2-7, with the D gene too uncertain to name. Material: PBMCs. The DNA sequence is as follows: TGCAGCGCTGAAGCTCCTAACTCCTACGAGCAGTACTTC. It specifies CSAEAPNSYEQYF.